These 15 T cell receptor beta chains came from one sample sequenced in a study of CD8+CD57+ T cells in acquired aplastic anemia. All patients picked for sequencing had shown, by flow cytometry, an expansion of CD8+CD57+ cells. According to the study, genomic DNA was the template for TCR beta VDJ and CDR3 profiling. TCRdb called the reads again in MiXCR, with one record for every CDR3 protein. This sample has about 40,000 distinct CDR3 sequences, with roughly three fifths found just once. Sequencing was performed on sorted CD4+, CD8+, or CD8+CD57+ T cells (not recorded which) from PBMCs. These receptors were taken from a human donor with aplastic anemia.

Notes on this clonotype: A much larger clone sits a single nucleotide away, making a read error possible. This chain joins TRBV2 and TRBJ2-2; unclear D gene. Trimming pared 4 bases from V and 5 bases from J, leaving 5 bases between. The germline V gene has CDR1 SNHLY and CDR2 FYNNEI. The CDR3 extends over 12 amino acids. The CDR3 loop is CASSAGTGELFF. CDR3 DNA: TGTGCCAGCAGTGCCGGGACCGGGGAGCTGTTTTTT. The whole variable domain, filled in from reference TRBV2 and TRBJ2-2, reads EPEVTQTPSHQVTQMGQEVILRCVPISNHLYFYWYRQILGQKVEFLVSFYNNEISEKSEIFDDQFSVERPDGSNFTLKIRSTKLEDSAMYFCASSAGTGELFFGEGSRLTVL.

For this clonotype: Possible read error: a much larger clone is one base away. The J gene is TRBJ2-7, the V gene TRBV29-1; TRBD1 aligns across 9 bases. V lost 6 bases, J lost 3 bases, and 9 bases stayed unmatched. The CDR3 is 14 amino acids. Germline CDR1 is SQVTM and CDR2 is ANQGSEA. The CDR3 region is CSVAGTGILYEQYF. The DNA of the CDR3 is TGCAGCGTGGCCGGGACAGGGATCCTCTACGAGCAGTACTTC.

The J gene is TRBJ2-3, the V gene TRBV20-1, with 8 positions matching TRBD2. CDR3 length: 14 residues. Trimming took 4 bases from V and 0 from J; bases not matched to a gene: 3. In germline, CDR1 is DFQATT, CDR2 SNEGSKA (reference sequence). This CDR3 reads CSANQRGSTDTQYF. The CDR3 DNA reads TGCAGTGCTAACCAGCGGGGGAGCACAGATACGCAGTATTTT.

This clonotype was recorded only once. A read error may explain this, as a much larger clone is one base away. The V call is TRBV12-3 or TRBV12-4, the J call TRBJ1-3; no reliable D call. V gave up 6 bases and J gave up 8 bases, with 23 bases separating them. The CDR3 has 16 residues. The CDR3 coding sequence is TGTGCCAGCAGGTCCAGGCGGATTAGAGCTGGGGACACCATATATTTT. This sequence encodes CASRSRRIRAGDTIYF.

The CDR3 sequence: CAISGYDSPLHF. The CDR3 nucleotides are TGTGCCATCAGTGGTTATGATTCACCCCTCCACTTT. The V call is TRBV10-3, the J call TRBJ1-6; D unresolved. The V end was cut by 4 bases, the J end by 8 bases, with 6 bases between. The CDR3 has 12 residues. The germline V gene has CDR1 ENHRY and CDR2 SYGVKD.

This clonotype was seen repeatedly, ten times or more. The V call is TRBV2, the J call TRBJ1-1, with a possible D match to TRBD1 (5 bases). V was clipped by 6 bases and J by 2 bases, with 16 bases between them. The CDR3 length is 15 residues. Germline V gene sequence: CDR1 SNHLY, CDR2 FYNNEI. The CDR3 bases are TGTGCCAGCAGAAGCAGGGCATCGGAAAACACTGAAGCTTTCTTT. Amino acid sequence: CASRSRASENTEAFF.

A note on this clonotype: A junction boundary mismatches the germline segment, possibly from a read error. The chain recombines TRBV7-3 with TRBJ2-3; D is unresolved. Germline CDR1 reads SGHTA; CDR2 reads FQGTGA. The CDR3 runs to 15 residues. In DNA form, the CDR3 reads TGTACCAGCAGCTTAAGGGTAACGAGTACAGATACGCAGTATTTT. Translated: CTSSLRVTSTDTQYF.

This sequence joins TRBV19 and TRBJ1-5; D not resolved. The CDR3 is 15 residues long. CDR1 and CDR2 (germline): LNHDA, SQIVND (reference sequence). V was pared by 5 bases and J by 2 bases, with 13 bases between. CDR3 amino acids: CASSPRSGGNQPQHF. The CDR3 nucleotides are TGTGCCAGTAGTCCGAGATCCGGCGGCAATCAGCCCCAGCATTTT.

Details on this clonotype: A read error may account for a junction end that differs from germline. The V and J genes are TRBV27 and TRBJ1-1; D remains ambiguous. Germline values: CDR1 MNHEY, CDR2 SMNVEV (reference sequence). The CDR3 is 16 amino acids. Here the CDR3 reads CAGSLSVVQLNTEAFF. The CDR3 DNA reads TGTGCCGGCAGTTTATCGGTAGTCCAGTTAAACACTGAAGCTTTCTTT.

A note on this clonotype: One end of the junction varies from germline; a read error may be responsible. This chain links TRBV15 with TRBJ2-6; weak D call: TRBD2 (5 bases). CDR1 and CDR2 (germline): LNHNV, YYDKDF (reference sequence). This CDR3 region has 14 residues. CDR3: CASSFRGPGNTEAF. DNA for the CDR3: TGTGCCAGCAGCTTCCGCGGACCCGGGAACACTGAAGCTTTC.

The rearrangement uses TRBV10-3 and TRBJ1-2, with D unresolved. The CDR3 contains 11 residues. The ends were cut back, 4 bases at V and 4 bases at J, with 4 bases in the middle. CDR1 is ENHRY, CDR2 SYGVKD, per germline. CDR3 in amino acids: CAISGVYGYTF. CDR3 nucleotide sequence: TGTGCCATCAGTGGTGTCTATGGCTACACCTTC.

This chain joins TRBV11-2 and TRBJ1-6; D remains unclear. V was trimmed by 1 base and J by 7 bases, leaving 14 bases between them. Germline V CDR1 and CDR2: SGHAT, FQNNGV. CDR3 size: 16 residues. The CDR3 nucleotides are TGTGCCAGCAGCTTAGTTCGACCGGCAGGAAATTCACCCCTCCACTTT. Protein product: CASSLVRPAGNSPLHF.

This chain connects TRBV7-2 to TRBJ1-5; D is ambiguous. Per germline, CDR1 SGHTA and CDR2 FQGNSA. V shed 5 bases and J shed 10 bases, with 12 bases lying between them. CDR3 length equals 12 residues. The CDR3 DNA reads as TGTGCCAGCAGCCTCGAGGTAGGACCCCAGCATTTT. As protein: CASSLEVGPQHF.

The V and J genes are TRBV10-3 and TRBJ1-2, with D unclear. The germline V and J ends were trimmed by 2 bases and 5 bases, with 15 bases remaining between them. Germline CDR1 ENHRY, CDR2 SYGVKD. The CDR3 is 15 amino acids. CDR3 nucleotide sequence: TGTGCCATCAGTGAGAAACGGGCGGATCTTTATGGCTACACCTTC. Translating it yields CAISEKRADLYGYTF.

The chain employs TRBV5-1 and TRBJ1-6, with D perhaps TRBD1 (5 bases). The CDR3 spans 15 residues. Germline CDR1 is SGHRS and CDR2 is YFSETQ. The ends were cut back, 0 bases at V and 4 bases at J, with 8 bases in the middle. As DNA, the CDR3 is TGCGCCAGCAGCTTGGGACAGAGATATAATTCACCCCTCCACTTT. As protein: CASSLGQRYNSPLHF.